This T cell receptor (beta chain) came from a study of shared clonotypes between healthy human individuals. Study-level results: Around 5.3% of naive CD4 clonotypes were shared across four donors.

The CDR3 contains 14 residues. V lost 5 bases and J lost 3; bases outside the gene matches: 3. The germline gives CDR1 PRHDT, CDR2 FYEKMQ (reference sequence). Remarks on this clone: The antigen is undetermined.

The protocol was immunoSEQ multiplex PCR, while the TCRdb copy is restricted to in-frame clones and leaves out a portion. The data contain over a million clones, more than 60% of them singletons. The CD4+ fraction was divided into a CD45RA+ naive subset and a CD45RA-negative memory subset. Sequences were obtained from memory CD4+ T cells sorted from blood. Sample subset: CD45RA-negative fraction. This sequence originates from a man between 18 and 29 years old in good health. This chain uses TRBV13 with TRBJ1-3, with 8 bases matching TRBD1. In nucleotides, the CDR3 is TGTGCCAGCAGCGCGACAGGGGATGGAAACACCATATATTTT. Translating gives CASSATGDGNTIYF.